This T cell receptor beta chain was sequenced in a study of blood T cell repertoires in COVID-19. Source study methods: Scientists estimated how many nucleated cells there were by amplifying reference gene primers. Sequenced by immunoSEQ multiplex PCR; TCRdb stores in-frame clones only, minus some. That table furnishes V, J and clone size, whereas the DNA furnished D and trimming. The sample includes almost 200,000 clones, 70% to 80% of them seen just once. CDR3 length equals 15 residues. V lost 3 bases and J lost 6, with 14 bases in between. CDR1 is SGHNT, CDR2 YENEEA, per germline. The source material was peripheral blood. The receptor comes from a middle-aged woman with COVID-19, enrolled during active disease. The chain links TRBV11-3 to TRBJ2-2, with a possible D match to TRBD1 (6 bases). The CDR3 DNA follows: TGTGCCAGCAGCTTGACAGGAAGGGGGTCCGGGGAGCTGTTTTTT. Encoded protein: CASSLTGRGSGELFF.